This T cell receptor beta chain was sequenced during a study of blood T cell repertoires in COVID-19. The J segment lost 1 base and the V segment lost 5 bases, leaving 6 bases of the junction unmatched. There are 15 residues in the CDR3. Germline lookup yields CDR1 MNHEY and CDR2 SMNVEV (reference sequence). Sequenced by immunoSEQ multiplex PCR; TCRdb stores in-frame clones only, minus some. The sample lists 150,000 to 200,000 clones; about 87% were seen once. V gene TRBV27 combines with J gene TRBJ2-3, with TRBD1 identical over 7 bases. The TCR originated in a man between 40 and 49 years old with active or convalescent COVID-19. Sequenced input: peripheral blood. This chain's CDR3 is CASSPRQGRTDTQYF. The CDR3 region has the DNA TGTGCCAGCAGTCCCAGACAGGGTCGCACAGATACGCAGTATTTT.